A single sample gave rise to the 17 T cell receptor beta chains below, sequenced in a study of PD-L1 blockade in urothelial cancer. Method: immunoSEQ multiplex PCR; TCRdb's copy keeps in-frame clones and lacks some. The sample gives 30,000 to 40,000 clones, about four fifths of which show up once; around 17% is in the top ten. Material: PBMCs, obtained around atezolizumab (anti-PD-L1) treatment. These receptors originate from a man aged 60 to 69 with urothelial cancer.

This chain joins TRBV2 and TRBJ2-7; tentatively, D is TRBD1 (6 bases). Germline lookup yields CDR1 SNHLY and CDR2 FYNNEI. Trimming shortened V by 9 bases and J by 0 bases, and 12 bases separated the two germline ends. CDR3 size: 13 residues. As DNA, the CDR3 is TGTGCCAGAACAGGGCCAAGCTCCTACGAGCAGTACTTC. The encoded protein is CARTGPSSYEQYF. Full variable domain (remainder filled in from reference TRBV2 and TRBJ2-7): EPEVTQTPSHQVTQMGQEVILRCVPISNHLYFYWYRQILGQKVEFLVSFYNNEISEKSEIFDDQFSVERPDGSNFTLKIRSTKLEDSAMYFCARTGPSSYEQYFGPGTRLTVT.

In DNA, the CDR3 is TGCGCCAGCAGCTTGGGTCAGGGTCACGAAAAACTGTTTTTT. It codes for CASSLGQGHEKLFF. The chain couples TRBV5-1 to TRBJ1-4; TRBD1 is a possible D gene (5 bases). Trimming removed 0 bases from V and 8 bases from J, with 11 bases in between. The CDR3 sequence is 14 residues long. The germline CDR1 and CDR2 sequences are SGHRS and YFSETQ. The whole variable domain, filled in from reference TRBV5-1 and TRBJ1-4, reads KAGVTQTPRYLIKTRGQQVTLSCSPISGHRSVSWYQQTPGQGLQFLFEYFSETQRNKGNFPGRFSGRQFSNSRSEMNVSTLELGDSALYLCASSLGQGHEKLFFGSGTQLSVL.

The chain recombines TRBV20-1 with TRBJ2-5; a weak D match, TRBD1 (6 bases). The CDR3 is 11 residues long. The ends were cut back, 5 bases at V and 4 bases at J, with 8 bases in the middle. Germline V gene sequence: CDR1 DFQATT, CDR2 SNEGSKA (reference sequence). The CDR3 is CSALQGETQYF. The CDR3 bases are TGCAGTGCTTTACAGGGAGAGACCCAGTACTTC.

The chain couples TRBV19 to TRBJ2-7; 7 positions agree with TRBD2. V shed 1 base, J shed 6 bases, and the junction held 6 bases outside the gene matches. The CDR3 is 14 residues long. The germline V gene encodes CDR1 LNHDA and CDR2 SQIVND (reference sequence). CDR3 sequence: CASSIGASGGEQYF. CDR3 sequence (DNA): TGTGCCAGTAGTATAGGCGCTAGCGGAGGCGAGCAGTACTTC. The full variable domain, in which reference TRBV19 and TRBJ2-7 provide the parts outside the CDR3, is DGGITQSPKYLFRKEGQNVTLSCEQNLNHDAMYWYRQDPGQGLRLIYYSQIVNDFQKGDIAEGYSVSREKKESFPLTVTSAQKNPTAFYLCASSIGASGGEQYFGPGTRLTVT.

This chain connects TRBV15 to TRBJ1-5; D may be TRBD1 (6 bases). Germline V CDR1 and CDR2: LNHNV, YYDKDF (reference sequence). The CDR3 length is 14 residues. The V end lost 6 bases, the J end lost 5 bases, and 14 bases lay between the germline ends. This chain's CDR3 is CATRRSGAHQPQHF. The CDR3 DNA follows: TGTGCCACCAGACGCTCAGGGGCTCATCAGCCCCAGCATTTT.

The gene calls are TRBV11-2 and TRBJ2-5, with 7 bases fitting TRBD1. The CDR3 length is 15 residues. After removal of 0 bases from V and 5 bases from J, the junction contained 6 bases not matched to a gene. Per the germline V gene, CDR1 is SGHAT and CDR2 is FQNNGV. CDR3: CASSLEGRQGETQYF. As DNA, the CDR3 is TGTGCCAGCAGCTTAGAAGGGCGACAGGGTGAGACCCAGTACTTC. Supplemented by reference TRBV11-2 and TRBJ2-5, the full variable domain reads EAGVAQSPRYKIIEKRQSVAFWCNPISGHATLYWYQQILGQGPKLLIQFQNNGVVDDSQLPKDRFSAERLKGVDSTLKIQPAKLEDSAVYLCASSLEGRQGETQYFGPGTRLLVL.

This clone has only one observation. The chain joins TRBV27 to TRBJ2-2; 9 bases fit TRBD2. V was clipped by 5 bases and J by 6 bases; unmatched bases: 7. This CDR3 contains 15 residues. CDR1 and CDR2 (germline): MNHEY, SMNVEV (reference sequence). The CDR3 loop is CASSPLAGASGELFF. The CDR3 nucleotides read TGTGCCAGCAGTCCTTTAGCGGGGGCCTCCGGGGAGCTGTTTTTT.

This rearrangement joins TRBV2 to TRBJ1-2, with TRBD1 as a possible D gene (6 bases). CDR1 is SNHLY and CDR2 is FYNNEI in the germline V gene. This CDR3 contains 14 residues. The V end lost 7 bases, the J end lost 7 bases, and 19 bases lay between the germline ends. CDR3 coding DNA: TGTGCCAGCAAATCGGGGGGGCGCCCCCCTGGCTACACCTTC. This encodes CASKSGGRPPGYTF. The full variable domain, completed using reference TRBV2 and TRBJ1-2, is EPEVTQTPSHQVTQMGQEVILRCVPISNHLYFYWYRQILGQKVEFLVSFYNNEISEKSEIFDDQFSVERPDGSNFTLKIRSTKLEDSAMYFCASKSGGRPPGYTFGSGTRLTVV.

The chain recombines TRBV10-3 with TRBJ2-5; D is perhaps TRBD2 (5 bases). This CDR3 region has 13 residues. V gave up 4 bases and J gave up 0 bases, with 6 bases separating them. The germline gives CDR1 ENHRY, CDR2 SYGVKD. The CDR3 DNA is TGTGCCATCAGTGGGGGAGACCAAGAGACCCAGTACTTC. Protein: CAISGGDQETQYF.

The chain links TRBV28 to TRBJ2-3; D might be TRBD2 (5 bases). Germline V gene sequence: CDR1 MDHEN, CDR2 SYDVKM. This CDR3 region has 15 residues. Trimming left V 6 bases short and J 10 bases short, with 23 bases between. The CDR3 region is CASSPPRAVGVPQYF. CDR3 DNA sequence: TGTGCCAGCAGCCCCCCCCGAGCGGTAGGCGTTCCGCAGTATTTT.

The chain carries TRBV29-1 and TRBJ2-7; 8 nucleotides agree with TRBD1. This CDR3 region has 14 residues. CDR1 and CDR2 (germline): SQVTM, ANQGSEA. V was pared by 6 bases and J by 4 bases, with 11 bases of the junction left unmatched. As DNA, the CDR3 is TGCAGCGTCACAGCAGGGGGCGCAGGTTACGAGCAGTACTTC. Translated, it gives CSVTAGGAGYEQYF.

CDR3 nucleotides: TGTGCCAGCAGTTTGTGGAGGTATAATGAAAAACTGTTTTTT. Residues: CASSLWRYNEKLFF. This rearrangement joins TRBV28 to TRBJ1-4; D uncertain. Germline CDR1 is MDHEN and CDR2 is SYDVKM. This CDR3 has 14 amino acids. The V and J ends lost 3 bases and 4 bases respectively, with 9 bases between them.

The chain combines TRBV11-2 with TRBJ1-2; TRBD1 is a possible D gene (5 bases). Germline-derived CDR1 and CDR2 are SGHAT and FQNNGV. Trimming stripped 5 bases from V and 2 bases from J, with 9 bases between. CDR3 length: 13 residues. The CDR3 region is CASSVDRNYGYTF. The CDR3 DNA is TGTGCCAGCAGCGTCGACAGAAACTATGGCTACACCTTC. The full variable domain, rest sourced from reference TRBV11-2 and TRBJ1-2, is EAGVAQSPRYKIIEKRQSVAFWCNPISGHATLYWYQQILGQGPKLLIQFQNNGVVDDSQLPKDRFSAERLKGVDSTLKIQPAKLEDSAVYLCASSVDRNYGYTFGSGTRLTVV.

The CDR3 sequence is CATSRDRGRAETQYF. Written as DNA, the CDR3 is TGTGCCACCAGCAGAGATAGGGGGAGGGCGGAGACCCAGTACTTC. This rearrangement joins TRBV15 to TRBJ2-5; tentative D call: TRBD2 (7 bases). The CDR3 is 15 residues long. V dropped 0 bases and J dropped 5 bases, with 13 bases sitting between them. Germline V gives CDR1 LNHNV, CDR2 YYDKDF (reference sequence).

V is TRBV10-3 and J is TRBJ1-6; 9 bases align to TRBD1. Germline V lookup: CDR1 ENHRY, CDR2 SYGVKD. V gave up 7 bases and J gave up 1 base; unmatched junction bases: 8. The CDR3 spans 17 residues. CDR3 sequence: CAITERDRASYNSPLHF. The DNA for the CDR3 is TGTGCCATCACCGAGCGGGACAGGGCGTCCTATAATTCACCCCTCCACTTT.

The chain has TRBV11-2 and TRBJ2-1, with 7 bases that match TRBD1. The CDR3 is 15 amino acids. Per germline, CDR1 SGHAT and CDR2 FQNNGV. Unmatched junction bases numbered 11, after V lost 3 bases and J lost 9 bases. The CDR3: CASSLTGNRGSEQFF. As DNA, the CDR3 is TGTGCCAGCAGCTTGACAGGGAACAGGGGTTCTGAGCAGTTCTTC.

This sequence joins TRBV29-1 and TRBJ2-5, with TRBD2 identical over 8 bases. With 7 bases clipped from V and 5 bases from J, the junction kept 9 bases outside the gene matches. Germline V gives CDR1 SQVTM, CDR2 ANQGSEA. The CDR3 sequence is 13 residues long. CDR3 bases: TGCAGCGGGGGGAGAACGGGAGGGGAGACCCAGTACTTC. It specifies CSGGRTGGETQYF.